The next 29 T cell receptor beta chains were all read from a single sample in a study of CD8+ T cells in alopecia areata. Extracted from the samples, RNA was reverse transcribed into cDNA to serve as the sequencing template. Produced via immunoSEQ multiplex PCR; TCRdb's table is partial and in-frame only. The sample holds around 140,000 clones, roughly three fifths seen once. The sample consisted of CD4+ T cells sorted from blood, taken at week 0. Every receptor here comes from a human donor with alopecia areata.

The gene calls are TRBV6-5 and TRBJ1-1; 7 bases are shared with TRBD1. The CDR3 consists of 15 residues. V lost 3 bases to trimming and J lost 4 bases; unmatched junction nucleotides: 8. The germline gives CDR1 MNHEY, CDR2 SVGAGI. The DNA for the CDR3 is TGTGCCAGCAGTTATACAGGGGCGCGGGTCACTGAAGCTTTCTTT. Translating gives CASSYTGARVTEAFF.

This rearrangement joins TRBV7-2 to TRBJ1-5; D not certain. V was shortened by 1 base and J by 3 bases, with 10 bases between the two germline ends. The CDR3 runs to 15 residues. Per the germline V gene, CDR1 is SGHTA and CDR2 is FQGNSA. Here the CDR3 reads CASSLEGGNNQPQHF. As DNA, the CDR3 is TGTGCCAGCAGCTTAGAGGGTGGGAACAATCAGCCCCAGCATTTT.

This clone turned up a few times. The V call is TRBV5-1, the J call TRBJ1-2; unclear D gene. The CDR3 loop spans 15 amino acids. Germline lookup yields CDR1 SGHRS and CDR2 YFSETQ. The ends were cut back, 1 base at V and 4 bases at J, with 14 bases in the middle. CDR3 bases: TGCGCCAGCAGCTTGTCCACCGACAAAATCTATGGCTACACCTTC. It is translated as CASSLSTDKIYGYTF.

V is TRBV14 and J is TRBJ1-6; D unresolved. The CDR3 is 14 residues long. V lost 1 base and J 7 bases, leaving 8 bases between the germline ends. Germline V CDR1 and CDR2: SGHDN, FVKESK. CDR3 amino acids: CASSQVGPNSPLHF. The CDR3 nucleotides are TGTGCCAGCAGCCAAGTGGGCCCGAATTCACCCCTCCACTTT.

The chain carries TRBV6-6 and TRBJ2-1; a weak D match, TRBD1 (5 bases). Between the trimmed V and J ends, which lost 8 bases and 6 bases, there was a span of 17 bases. Germline V lookup: CDR1 MNHNY, CDR2 SVGAGI (reference sequence). The CDR3 has 14 amino acids. Written as DNA, the CDR3 is TGTGCCAGCCCATGGGGCCCACGCCGCAATGAGCAGTTCTTC. Residues: CASPWGPRRNEQFF.

The V call is TRBV27, the J call TRBJ2-2; no firm D call. Germline lookup yields CDR1 MNHEY and CDR2 SMNVEV (reference sequence). Trimming removed 7 bases from V and 3 bases from J, with 9 bases in between. The CDR3 loop spans 13 amino acids. The CDR3 DNA is TGTGCCAGCACTCCGGCGGACACCGGGGAGCTGTTTTTT. Amino acid sequence: CASTPADTGELFF.

J is TRBJ2-3 and V is TRBV4-3, with 12 bases aligning to TRBD2. This CDR3 has 17 residues. Germline-derived CDR1 and CDR2 are LGHNA and YSLEER. With V trimmed by 1 base and J by 3 bases, 5 bases remained unmatched. CDR3 sequence: CASSQGALAGGTDTQYF. The DNA of the CDR3 is TGCGCCAGCAGCCAAGGGGCACTAGCGGGGGGAACAGATACGCAGTATTTT.

The gene calls are TRBV20-1 and TRBJ2-7; D remains ambiguous. CDR1 DFQATT and CDR2 SNEGSKA come from the germline V gene (reference sequence). V was trimmed by 3 bases and J by 5 bases, leaving 8 bases between them. The CDR3 has 11 residues. CDR3 DNA sequence: TGCAGTGCTAGTCCTGTCCACGAGCAGTACTTC. The encoded protein is CSASPVHEQYF.

Only a few counts were recorded for this clone. The genes are TRBV10-3 and TRBJ2-3, with a weak D call TRBD2 (6 bases). This CDR3 region has 16 residues. CDR1 and CDR2 (germline): ENHRY, SYGVKD. Trimming pared 5 bases from V and 2 bases from J, leaving 17 bases between. The CDR3 DNA reads as TGTGCCATCAGTCGACAACTGGCGGGGATCACAGATACGCAGTATTTT. Protein product: CAISRQLAGITDTQYF.

This chain uses TRBV7-2 with TRBJ2-5, with 8 bases aligning to TRBD1. This CDR3 is built from 15 residues. The trim removed 3 bases at V and 1 base at J, leaving 4 bases unmatched. Looked up from germline, CDR1 is SGHTA and CDR2 is FQGNSA. This chain's CDR3 is CASSFQGAGQETQYF. For the CDR3, the DNA is TGTGCCAGCAGCTTCCAGGGGGCTGGCCAAGAGACCCAGTACTTC.

This chain connects TRBV9 to TRBJ1-2, with 11 bases fitting TRBD1. J was trimmed by 7 bases and V by 4 bases; bases with no gene match: 12. The CDR3 totals 16 residues. Germline-derived CDR1 and CDR2 are SGDLS and YYNGEE. The CDR3 protein is CASSPPGGTGGGGYTF. The CDR3 DNA sequence: TGTGCCAGCAGCCCGCCCGGCGGGACAGGGGGAGGTGGCTACACCTTC.

Judged by abundance, this clone is medium-sized. The chain couples TRBV7-2 to TRBJ2-7, with 9 positions matching TRBD2. The CDR3 spans 15 residues. V lost 3 bases and J lost 6; bases outside the gene matches: 9. In germline, CDR1 is SGHTA, CDR2 FQGNSA. In nucleotides, the CDR3 is TGTGCCAGCAGCTTTATAGGCGGGGGGGCCGCCGAGCAGTACTTC. Translation: CASSFIGGGAAEQYF.

This sequence joins TRBV5-1 and TRBJ2-1; D perhaps matches TRBD2 (6 bases). The V end was cut by 0 bases, the J end by 2 bases, with 9 bases between. CDR3 size: 15 residues. CDR1 is SGHRS, CDR2 YFSETQ, per germline. CDR3 sequence: CASSLDGGTYNEQFF. The CDR3 coding sequence is TGCGCCAGCAGCTTGGACGGGGGAACCTACAATGAGCAGTTCTTC.

The V call is TRBV29-1, the J call TRBJ2-3, with TRBD2 identical over 7 bases. The CDR3 has 15 residues. J lost 1 base, V lost 6 bases, and 10 bases had no gene match. CDR1 is SQVTM and CDR2 is ANQGSEA in the germline V gene. The CDR3 bases are TGCAGCGTACACCGTCAGCGGGGTGGCACAGATACGCAGTATTTT. It specifies CSVHRQRGGTDTQYF.

The rearrangement links TRBV7-2 to TRBJ1-1; 7 bases are shared with TRBD1. V was clipped by 5 bases and J by 6 bases; unmatched bases: 9. The CDR3 loop spans 14 amino acids. Germline V lookup: CDR1 SGHTA, CDR2 FQGNSA. The CDR3 DNA is TGTGCCAGCAGCCTCGACAGGGTTACGGCTGAAGCTTTCTTT. This translates into CASSLDRVTAEAFF.

V is TRBV30 and J is TRBJ2-7; D is perhaps TRBD1 or TRBD2 (5 bases each). Germline V lookup: CDR1 GTSNPN, CDR2 SVGIG (reference sequence). Trimming shortened V by 0 bases and J by 7 bases, and 10 bases separated the two germline ends. The CDR3 has 12 residues. For the CDR3, the DNA is TGTGCCTGGAGTGTCGTGGGGGATGAGCAGTACTTC. It yields the protein CAWSVVGDEQYF.

The chain has TRBV9 and TRBJ2-7; D could derive from TRBD1 or TRBD2 (5 bases each). Germline CDR1 reads SGDLS; CDR2 reads YYNGEE. The CDR3 spans 13 residues. The V gene lost 0 bases and the J gene lost 9 bases, with 13 bases spanning the gap. The DNA of the CDR3 is TGTGCCAGCAGCGTAGGTTGGGGGAGCACGCAGTACTTC. Amino acid sequence: CASSVGWGSTQYF. The variable domain in full, completed from reference TRBV9 and TRBJ2-7, reads DSGVTQTPKHLITATGQRVTLRCSPRSGDLSVYWYQQSLDQGLQFLIQYYNGEERAKGNILERFSAQQFPDLHSELNLSSLELGDSALYFCASSVGWGSTQYFGPGTRLTVT.

The chain is built from TRBV7-2 and TRBJ2-5, with 9 nucleotides matching TRBD1. The V gene end was trimmed by 3 bases and the J gene end by 7 bases; junction bases not matched to a gene: 15. In germline, CDR1 is SGHTA, CDR2 FQGNSA. The CDR3 length is 17 residues. This CDR3 is CASSLAAGTGRLGTQYF. Here the CDR3 DNA reads TGTGCCAGCAGCTTGGCGGCCGGGACAGGGAGACTCGGGACCCAGTACTTC. Full variable domain (rest looked up from reference TRBV7-2 and TRBJ2-5): GAGVSQSPSNKVTEKGKDVELRCDPISGHTALYWYRQSLGQGLEFLIYFQGNSAPDKSGLPSDRFSAERTGGSVSTLTIQRTQQEDSAVYLCASSLAAGTGRLGTQYFGPGTRLLVL.

This sequence joins TRBV7-9 and TRBJ1-1; 7 positions match TRBD1. After removal of 0 bases from V and 5 bases from J, the junction contained 6 bases not matched to a gene. The CDR3 contains 15 residues. Germline values: CDR1 SEHNR, CDR2 FQNEAQ (reference sequence). The CDR3 region is CASSLASQGGTEAFF. CDR3 coding DNA: TGTGCCAGCAGCTTAGCGTCCCAGGGGGGAACTGAAGCTTTCTTT.

The chain combines TRBV15 with TRBJ1-2, with D maybe TRBD1 (5 bases). V dropped 0 bases and J dropped 4 bases, with 6 bases sitting between them. Germline CDR1 LNHNV, CDR2 YYDKDF (reference sequence). The CDR3 is 13 residues long. The chain's CDR3 is CATSRDRVYGYTF. The DNA for the CDR3 is TGTGCCACCAGCAGAGACAGGGTCTATGGCTACACCTTC.

This chain uses TRBV29-1 with TRBJ2-3; D is ambiguous. This CDR3 has 14 amino acids. The V and J ends lost 4 bases and 0 bases respectively, with 11 bases between them. From germline, CDR1 is SQVTM and CDR2 ANQGSEA. This CDR3 reads CSVAIGASTDTQYF. CDR3 sequence (DNA): TGCAGCGTTGCTATTGGAGCTAGCACAGATACGCAGTATTTT.

This clone was seen only a few times. The rearrangement links TRBV7-9 to TRBJ2-5; D is tentatively TRBD1 or TRBD2 (5 bases each). Trimming removed 10 bases from V and 4 bases from J, with 16 bases in between. This CDR3 has 13 residues. CDR1 and CDR2 from the germline V gene are SEHNR and FQNEAQ (reference sequence). The chain's CDR3 is CATGDGGAETQYF. The CDR3, as DNA: TGTGCCACCGGGGACGGTGGGGCAGAGACCCAGTACTTC.

This clone showed up just a few times. In DNA form, the CDR3 reads TGTGCCAGCAGTTACAACGAGATCAATCAGCCCCAGCATTTT. Translated: CASSYNEINQPQHF. V gene TRBV6-6 combines with J gene TRBJ1-5, with no clear D. The CDR3 covers 14 residues. The germline V gene encodes CDR1 MNHNY and CDR2 SVGAGI (reference sequence). V was clipped by 2 bases and J by 3 bases, with 8 bases between them.

This clone was recorded once. CDR3 region: CATSRDRGDYEQYF. DNA for the CDR3: TGTGCCACCAGCAGAGATAGGGGGGACTACGAGCAGTACTTC. The chain links TRBV15 to TRBJ2-7; tentatively, D is TRBD1 or TRBD2 (6 bases each). Looked up from germline, CDR1 is LNHNV and CDR2 is YYDKDF (reference sequence). Trimming took off 0 bases at V and 3 bases at J, with 9 bases between the two ends. This CDR3 contains 14 residues.

The rearrangement links TRBV7-3 to TRBJ2-3; 8 bases agree with TRBD1. There are 12 residues in the CDR3. Germline CDR1 SGHTA, CDR2 FQGTGA. V shed 5 bases, J shed 8 bases, and the junction held 3 bases outside the gene matches. CDR3 in amino acids: CASSRGQGTQYF. CDR3 nucleotide sequence: TGTGCCAGCAGCCGAGGACAGGGTACGCAGTATTTT.

This sequence joins TRBV4-3 and TRBJ2-3, with a possible D match to TRBD1 (7 bases). The CDR3 totals 18 residues. Germline CDR1 and CDR2: LGHNA and YSLEER. Trimming stripped 4 bases from V and 1 base from J, with 21 bases between. The CDR3 nucleotides are TGCGCCAGCAGCCGTGGGGCACAGGGGCCTAGCGGCACAGATACGCAGTATTTT. Translation: CASSRGAQGPSGTDTQYF.

Here the CDR3 DNA reads TGCGCCAGCAGCCAGGGGACAGGGGGCTACGAGCAGTACTTC. Residues: CASSQGTGGYEQYF. The chain combines TRBV5-1 with TRBJ2-7, with TRBD1 matching over 11 bases. V dropped 4 bases and J dropped 3; count of bases not matched to a gene: 3. CDR1 is SGHRS and CDR2 is YFSETQ in the germline V gene. The CDR3 has 14 amino acids.

The CDR3 loop reads CASSLGLGNEQYF. CDR3 bases: TGTGCCAGCAGCTTGGGACTAGGAAACGAGCAGTACTTC. The chain recombines TRBV11-2 with TRBJ2-7; 8 bases are a match to TRBD2. Germline-derived CDR1 and CDR2 are SGHAT and FQNNGV. Trimming at V came to 3 bases and at J to 5 bases, leaving 3 bases not matched to a gene. CDR3 size: 13 residues.

V gene TRBV29-1 combines with J gene TRBJ1-1; D might be TRBD1 (5 bases). Looked up from germline, CDR1 is SQVTM and CDR2 is ANQGSEA. This CDR3 is 14 amino acids long. V dropped 6 bases and J dropped 2 bases, with 16 bases sitting between them. CDR3 loop: CSVLFDSSNTEAFF. CDR3 coding DNA: TGCAGCGTCTTGTTCGACAGCTCCAACACTGAAGCTTTCTTT.